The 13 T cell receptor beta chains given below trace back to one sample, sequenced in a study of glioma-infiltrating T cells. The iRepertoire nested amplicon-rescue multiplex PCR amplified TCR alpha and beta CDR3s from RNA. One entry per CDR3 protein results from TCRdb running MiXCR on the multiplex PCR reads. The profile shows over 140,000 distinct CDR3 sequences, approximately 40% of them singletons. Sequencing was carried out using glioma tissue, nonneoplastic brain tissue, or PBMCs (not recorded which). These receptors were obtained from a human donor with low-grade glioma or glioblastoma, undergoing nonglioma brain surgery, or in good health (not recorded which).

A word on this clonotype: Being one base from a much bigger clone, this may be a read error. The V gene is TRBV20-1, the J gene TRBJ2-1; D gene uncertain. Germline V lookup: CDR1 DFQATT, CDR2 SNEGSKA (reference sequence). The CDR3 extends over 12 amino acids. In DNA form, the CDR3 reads TGCAGTGCTACCTTAAGGGATACGGCGCAGTCCTTC. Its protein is CSATLRDTAQSF.

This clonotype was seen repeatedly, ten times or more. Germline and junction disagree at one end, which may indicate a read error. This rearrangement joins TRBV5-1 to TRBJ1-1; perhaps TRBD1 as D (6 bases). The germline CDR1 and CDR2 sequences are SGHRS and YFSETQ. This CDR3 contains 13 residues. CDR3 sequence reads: CASSLDSNTEAFF. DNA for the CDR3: TGTGCCAGCAGCTTGGACAGCAACACTGAAGCTTTCTTT.

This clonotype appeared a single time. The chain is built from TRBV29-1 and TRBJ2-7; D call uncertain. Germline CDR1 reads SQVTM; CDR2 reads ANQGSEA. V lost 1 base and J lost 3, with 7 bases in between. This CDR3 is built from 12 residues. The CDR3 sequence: CSVEGPNYEQYF. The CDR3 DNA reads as TGCAGCGTTGAAGGGCCAAACTACGAGCAGTACTTC.

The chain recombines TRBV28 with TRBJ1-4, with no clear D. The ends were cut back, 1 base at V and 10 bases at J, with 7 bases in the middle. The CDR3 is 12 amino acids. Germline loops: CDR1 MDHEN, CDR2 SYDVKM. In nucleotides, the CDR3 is TGTGCCAGCAGTTTATATTGGGGAAAACTGTTTTTT. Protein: CASSLYWGKLFF.

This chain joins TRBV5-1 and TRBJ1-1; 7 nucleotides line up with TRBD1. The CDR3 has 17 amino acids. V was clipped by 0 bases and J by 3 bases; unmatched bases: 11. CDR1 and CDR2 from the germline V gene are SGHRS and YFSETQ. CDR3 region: CASSLGGPGTEYTEAFF. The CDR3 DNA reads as TGCGCCAGCAGCTTGGGGGGCCCCGGGACAGAGTACACTGAAGCTTTCTTT.

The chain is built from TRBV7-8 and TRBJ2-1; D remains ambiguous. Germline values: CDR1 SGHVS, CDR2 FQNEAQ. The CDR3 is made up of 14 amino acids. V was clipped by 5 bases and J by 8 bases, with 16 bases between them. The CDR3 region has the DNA TGTGCCAGCAGCCCCGCCGGGTTCTCGTATGAGCAGTTCTTC. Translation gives CASSPAGFSYEQFF. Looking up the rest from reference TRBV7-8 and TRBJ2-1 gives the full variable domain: GAGVSQSPRYKVAKRGQDVALRCDPISGHVSLFWYQQALGQGPEFLTYFQNEAQLDKSGLPSDRFFAERPEGSVSTLKIQRTQQEDSAVYLCASSPAGFSYEQFFGPGTRLTVL.

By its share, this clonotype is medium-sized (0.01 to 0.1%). The CDR3 bases are TGTGCCAGCAATCTTGCGGGCAGGGAACTGTTTTTT. Translated: CASNLAGRELFF. The rearrangement uses TRBV28 and TRBJ1-4; D might be TRBD1 (5 bases). The ends were cut back, 7 bases at V and 12 bases at J, with 15 bases in the middle. CDR3 size: 12 residues. The germline CDR1 and CDR2 sequences are MDHEN and SYDVKM.

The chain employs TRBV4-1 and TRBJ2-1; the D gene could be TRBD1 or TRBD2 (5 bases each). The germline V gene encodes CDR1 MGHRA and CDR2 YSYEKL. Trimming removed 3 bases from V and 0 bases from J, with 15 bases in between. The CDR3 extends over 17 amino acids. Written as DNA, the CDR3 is TGCGCCAGCAGCCATAAATATTCAGGGAGCTCCTACAATGAGCAGTTCTTC. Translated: CASSHKYSGSSYNEQFF.

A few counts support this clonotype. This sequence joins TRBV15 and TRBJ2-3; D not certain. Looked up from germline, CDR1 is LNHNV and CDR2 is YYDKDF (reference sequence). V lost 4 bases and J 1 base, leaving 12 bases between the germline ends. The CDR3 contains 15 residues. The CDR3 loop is CATSKDIMGTDTQYF. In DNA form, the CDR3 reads TGTGCCACCAGCAAAGATATCATGGGCACAGATACGCAGTATTTT.

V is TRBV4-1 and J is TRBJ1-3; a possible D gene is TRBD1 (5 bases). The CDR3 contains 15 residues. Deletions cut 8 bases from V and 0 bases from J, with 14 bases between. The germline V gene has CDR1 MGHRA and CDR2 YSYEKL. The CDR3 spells CASRRDAGSGNTIYF. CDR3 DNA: TGCGCCAGCCGACGGGACGCAGGCTCTGGAAACACCATATATTTT.

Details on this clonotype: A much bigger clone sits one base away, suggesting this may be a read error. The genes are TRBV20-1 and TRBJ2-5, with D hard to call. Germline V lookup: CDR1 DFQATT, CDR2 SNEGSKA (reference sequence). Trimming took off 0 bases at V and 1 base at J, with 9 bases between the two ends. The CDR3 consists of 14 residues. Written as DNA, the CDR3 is TGCAGTGCTAGAGATTTGACAACCCAAGAGACCCAGTACTTC. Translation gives CSARDLTTQETQYF.

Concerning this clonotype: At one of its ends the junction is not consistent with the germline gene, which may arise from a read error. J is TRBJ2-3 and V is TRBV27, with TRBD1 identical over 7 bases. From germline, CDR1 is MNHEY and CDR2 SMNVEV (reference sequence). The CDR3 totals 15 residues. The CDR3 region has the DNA TGTGCCAGCAAGTTCCAGGGGGAGAACACAGATACGAAGTATTTT. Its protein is CASKFQGENTDTKYF.

Written as DNA, the CDR3 is TGTGCCAGCAGTTCTACGTGGGGGTACGAGCAGTACTTC. Protein: CASSSTWGYEQYF. The V gene is TRBV12-3 or TRBV12-4, the J gene TRBJ2-7, with D perhaps TRBD1 or TRBD2 (5 bases each). The CDR3 length is 13 residues. With 4 bases removed from V and 4 bases from J, the gap between germline ends came to 11 bases.